The present T cell receptor beta chain was sequenced within a study of blood T cell repertoires in COVID-19. Across the study: Sites in the United States, Italy and Spain provided acute and convalescent COVID-19 samples. T cells, B-cell-depleted T cells, or PBMCs supplied cDNA or gDNA.

This clone appeared a few times. How the authors handled the data: Amplified reference gene primers provided the basis for estimating nucleated cell counts. Using immunoSEQ multiplex PCR, the repertoire was profiled, and TCRdb retains in-frame clones only, with some absent. V, J and clone size are taken as reported in that table, and D and trimming were inferred from the DNA itself. The sample includes around 130,000 clones, about 83% seen only once; the top ten take 2% to 2.5%. Germline values: CDR1 KGHSH, CDR2 LQKENI. There are 15 residues in the CDR3. V lost 4 bases and J 0 bases, leaving 12 bases between the germline ends.

The sample comprised peripheral blood. The TCR originated in a woman in her forties or fifties with acute or convalescent COVID-19. The chain has TRBV18 and TRBJ1-1; no clear D. The CDR3 sequence: CASSLPGGLNTEAFF. CDR3 coding DNA: TGTGCCAGCTCACTCCCGGGAGGACTGAACACTGAAGCTTTCTTT.